One and the same sample provided the 25 T cell receptor beta chains below, sequenced in a study of T cell responses to AZD1222 COVID-19 vaccine. The repertoire was sequenced with immunoSEQ multiplex PCR; TCRdb's copy has only in-frame clones and lacks some. The sample includes under 95,000 clones, 87% of them seen just once. This material consisted of peripheral blood, taken 28 days after the second AZD1222 dose. The receptors here all came from an adult who received the AZD1222 COVID-19 vaccine.

This clone was counted only a few times. The genes are TRBV27 and TRBJ1-2; possible D gene TRBD1, 6 bases. Per the germline V gene, CDR1 is MNHEY and CDR2 is SMNVEV (reference sequence). The V and J ends lost 6 bases and 6 bases respectively, with 20 bases between them. The CDR3 loop spans 15 amino acids. For the CDR3, the DNA is TGTGCCAGCAGCTCTCCGGGACACCCATACGATGGCTACACCTTC. Translating it yields CASSSPGHPYDGYTF.

The chain has TRBV5-6 and TRBJ2-5; 11 bases fit TRBD2. Losses at the gene ends were 2 bases for V and 6 bases for J; bases not matched to a gene: 6. Germline V CDR1 and CDR2: SGHDT, YYEEEE. This CDR3 contains 15 residues. For the CDR3, the DNA is TGTGCCAGCAGCTTTAGCGGGGGGGCAGGAAAGACCCAGTACTTC. This translates into CASSFSGGAGKTQYF. Supplemented by reference TRBV5-6 and TRBJ2-5, the full variable domain reads DAGVTQSPTHLIKTRGQQVTLRCSPKSGHDTVSWYQQALGQGPQFIFQYYEEEERQRGNFPDRFSGHQFPNYSSELNVNALLLGDSALYLCASSFSGGAGKTQYFGPGTRLLVL.

CDR3 sequence reads: CASSWTSGEETQYF. The CDR3 DNA is TGCGCCAGCAGCTGGACTAGCGGGGAAGAGACCCAGTACTTC. The genes are TRBV5-1 and TRBJ2-5; 12 nucleotides line up with TRBD2. The J segment lost 3 bases and the V segment lost 3 bases, leaving 0 bases of the junction unmatched. Germline V gene data show CDR1 as SGHRS and CDR2 as YFSETQ. The CDR3 is 14 residues long.

The J gene is TRBJ2-3, the V gene TRBV6-5, with 10 bases aligning to TRBD2. Germline loops: CDR1 MNHEY, CDR2 SVGAGI. The CDR3 runs to 16 residues. Trimming removed 0 bases from V and 5 bases from J; junction bases left unmatched: 5. The CDR3 is CASSYSPSGGEDTQYF. For the CDR3, the DNA is TGTGCCAGCAGTTACTCCCCTAGCGGGGGAGAAGATACGCAGTATTTT.

This clone was observed once. This chain connects TRBV7-9 to TRBJ2-2; tentatively, D is TRBD1 (5 bases). Germline V gene data show CDR1 as SEHNR and CDR2 as FQNEAQ (reference sequence). The CDR3 runs 15 residues. Between the trimmed V and J ends, which lost 2 bases and 2 bases, there was a span of 9 bases. Here the CDR3 reads CASSLTRENTGELFF. CDR3 sequence (DNA): TGTGCCAGCAGCTTAACCAGGGAAAACACCGGGGAGCTGTTTTTT.

This chain links TRBV5-6 with TRBJ2-7; 9 bases map to TRBD1. Per the germline V gene, CDR1 is SGHDT and CDR2 is YYEEEE. V shed 4 bases and J 6 bases; nucleotides not matched to a gene: 11. The length of the CDR3 is 15 residues. CDR3 in DNA: TGTGCCAGCAGCCCTGGAGGACAGGGGAGGATCGAGCAGTACTTC. Amino acid sequence: CASSPGGQGRIEQYF.

Here the CDR3 reads CASSFHGAGSLNTEAFF. For the CDR3, the DNA is TGTGCCAGCAGCTTCCATGGCGCAGGATCCCTGAACACTGAAGCTTTCTTT. This sequence joins TRBV3-1 (or the pseudogene TRBV3-2) and TRBJ1-1, with D unresolved. V shed 5 bases and J shed 0 bases, with 19 bases lying between them. The CDR3 length is 17 residues. Germline V gene data show CDR1 as LGHDT and CDR2 as YNNKEL (reference sequence).

V is TRBV19 and J is TRBJ1-5, with D maybe TRBD1 (6 bases). Trimming stripped 6 bases from V and 7 bases from J, with 19 bases between. The CDR3 totals 15 residues. Germline CDR1 LNHDA, CDR2 SQIVND (reference sequence). The CDR3 here is CASSRTWGAGQPQHF. The CDR3 nucleotides read TGTGCCAGTAGCCGCACGTGGGGGGCTGGCCAGCCCCAGCATTTT.

The J gene is TRBJ2-7, the V gene TRBV5-1; D unclear. The CDR3 runs to 14 residues. CDR1 and CDR2 (germline): SGHRS, YFSETQ. Trimming stripped 4 bases from V and 1 base from J, with 12 bases between. Written as DNA, the CDR3 is TGCGCCAGCAGCCTCCCTGGGGTGTCCTACGAGCAGTACTTC. Its protein product is CASSLPGVSYEQYF.

The J gene is TRBJ1-4, the V gene TRBV4-3, with D possibly being TRBD1 (6 bases). The ends were cut back, 0 bases at V and 8 bases at J, with 16 bases in the middle. From germline, CDR1 is LGHNA and CDR2 YSLEER. This CDR3 has 16 residues. CDR3 amino acids: CASSQDPRGIGEKLFF. CDR3 in DNA: TGCGCCAGCAGCCAAGATCCGAGGGGGATCGGGGAAAAACTGTTTTTT.

The chain links TRBV14 to TRBJ2-2, with 12 bases identical to TRBD2. Germline lookup yields CDR1 SGHDN and CDR2 FVKESK. This CDR3 is 17 amino acids long. Trimming at V came to 3 bases and at J to 2 bases, leaving 4 bases not matched to a gene. The CDR3 reads CASSHLAGGRNTGELFF. The CDR3 DNA follows: TGTGCCAGCAGCCACCTAGCGGGGGGGCGTAACACCGGGGAGCTGTTTTTT.

V gene TRBV29-1 combines with J gene TRBJ1-1, with a possible D match to TRBD1 (5 bases). The CDR3 totals 12 residues. Deletions cut 3 bases from V and 4 bases from J, with 9 bases between. The germline gives CDR1 SQVTM, CDR2 ANQGSEA. The CDR3 region is CSVEGVTTEAFF. The CDR3 DNA reads TGCAGCGTTGAGGGGGTTACCACTGAAGCTTTCTTT.

The V call is TRBV9, the J call TRBJ2-7, with D hard to call. Germline CDR1 reads SGDLS; CDR2 reads YYNGEE. Trimming pared 0 bases from V and 2 bases from J, leaving 9 bases between. The CDR3 runs 14 residues. In DNA form, the CDR3 reads TGTGCCAGCAGCGTAGGGCCGGCCACCTACGAGCAGTACTTC. Protein sequence: CASSVGPATYEQYF.

The chain recombines TRBV4-3 with TRBJ1-1, with TRBD1 matching 7 bases. Germline assignment: CDR1 LGHNA and CDR2 YSLEER. Unmatched junction bases numbered 4, after V lost 2 bases and J lost 7 bases. The CDR3 has 13 amino acids. CDR3 in amino acids: CASSQQTGNEAFF. CDR3 coding DNA: TGCGCCAGCAGCCAACAGACAGGGAATGAAGCTTTCTTT.

This clone was counted a single time. J is TRBJ2-7 and V is TRBV18; D might be TRBD1 (6 bases). Trimming cost V 5 bases and J 4 bases, with 9 bases left between them. From germline, CDR1 is KGHSH and CDR2 LQKENI. CDR3 length equals 12 residues. The CDR3 bases are TGTGCCAGCTCATCGACAGGATACGAGCAGTACTTC. It translates to CASSSTGYEQYF. Drawing the rest from reference TRBV18 and TRBJ2-7, the complete variable domain is NAGVMQNPRHLVRRRGQEARLRCSPMKGHSHVYWYRQLPEEGLKFMVYLQKENIIDESGMPKERFSAEFPKEGPSILRIQQVVRGDSAAYFCASSSTGYEQYFGPGTRLTVT.

The rearrangement uses TRBV12-1 and TRBJ1-5. TRBV12-1 is a listed pseudogene. This CDR3 has 10 amino acids. The CDR3 DNA is TGTGCCAGCAGCCCGGGGCCCCAGCATTTT. Translated: CASSPGPQHF.

This rearrangement joins TRBV27 to TRBJ2-2; D not certain. The germline gives CDR1 MNHEY, CDR2 SMNVEV (reference sequence). This CDR3 comprises 13 residues. V was cut by 2 bases and J by 4 bases, with 5 bases left in between. CDR3 DNA: TGTGCCAGCAGTTTAGAGTTCACCGGGGAGCTGTTTTTT. Protein product: CASSLEFTGELFF.

The chain carries TRBV29-1 and TRBJ2-3, with 8 bases identical to TRBD1. CDR3 size: 16 residues. Germline V lookup: CDR1 SQVTM, CDR2 ANQGSEA. The ends lost 3 bases at V and 0 bases at J; junction bases unmatched: 8. Written as DNA, the CDR3 is TGCAGCGTTGACGGTACGGGGACAGGTAGCACAGATACGCAGTATTTT. Translated: CSVDGTGTGSTDTQYF.

The chain couples TRBV6-5 to TRBJ1-6, with D perhaps TRBD1 (5 bases). Deletions cut 2 bases from V and 0 bases from J, with 8 bases between. Per the germline V gene, CDR1 is MNHEY and CDR2 is SVGAGI. The CDR3 loop spans 16 amino acids. CDR3 DNA: TGTGCCAGCAGTTACCACAGGACCTCCTATAATTCACCCCTCCACTTT. Protein: CASSYHRTSYNSPLHF.

This clone was recorded once. The DNA of the CDR3 is TGTGCCAGTAGCAACCCCAGCGGCCTCTCCTACGAGCAGTACTTC. Residues: CASSNPSGLSYEQYF. The chain uses TRBV19 and TRBJ2-7; TRBD2 might be the D (5 bases). This CDR3 has 15 residues. V lost 6 bases to trimming and J lost 0 bases, with 15 bases between them. Germline loops: CDR1 LNHDA, CDR2 SQIVND (reference sequence). The entire variable domain, with the rest obtained from reference TRBV19 and TRBJ2-7, is as follows: DGGITQSPKYLFRKEGQNVTLSCEQNLNHDAMYWYRQDPGQGLRLIYYSQIVNDFQKGDIAEGYSVSREKKESFPLTVTSAQKNPTAFYLCASSNPSGLSYEQYFGPGTRLTVT.

J is TRBJ2-3 and V is TRBV5-6; 9 nucleotides line up with TRBD2. This CDR3 contains 17 residues. The V and J ends lost 0 bases and 0 bases, in that order; junction bases with no gene match: 5. CDR1 and CDR2 (germline): SGHDT, YYEEEE. CDR3 region: CASSLDGGGASTDTQYF. The CDR3, as DNA: TGTGCCAGCAGCTTGGATGGCGGGGGGGCTAGCACAGATACGCAGTATTTT.

The rearrangement links TRBV4-1 to TRBJ2-7; 9 nucleotides line up with TRBD1. The trim removed 1 base at V and 3 bases at J, leaving 4 bases unmatched. CDR1 and CDR2 from the germline V gene are MGHRA and YSYEKL. The CDR3 consists of 15 residues. CDR3 DNA sequence: TGCGCCAGCAGCCAAGCTCCGGGACAGGGCTACGAGCAGTACTTC. It specifies CASSQAPGQGYEQYF.

The chain combines TRBV3-1 (or the pseudogene TRBV3-2) with TRBJ1-2; 7 bases align to TRBD1. Germline V gene sequence: CDR1 LGHDT, CDR2 YNNKEL (reference sequence). V lost 2 bases and J lost 7; bases outside the gene matches: 10. CDR3 length: 15 amino acids. The CDR3 loop is CASSQPSTGKGGYTF. CDR3 DNA sequence: TGTGCCAGCAGCCAACCATCGACAGGGAAGGGTGGCTACACCTTC.

J is TRBJ2-5 and V is TRBV10-3; TRBD1 or TRBD2 may be the D gene (7 bases each). CDR1 is ENHRY and CDR2 is SYGVKD in the germline V gene. V was cut by 4 bases and J by 5 bases, with 26 bases left in between. CDR3 length: 18 residues. CDR3 sequence (DNA): TGTGCCATCAGTGCGGGGGGATCAAAGACAGGGTTTTTTGAGACCCAGTACTTC. Encoded protein: CAISAGGSKTGFFETQYF.

This clone has just a few counts. V is TRBV7-9 and J is TRBJ2-1; D unresolved. Germline V gene sequence: CDR1 SEHNR, CDR2 FQNEAQ (reference sequence). Trimming shortened V by 1 base and J by 0 bases, and 7 bases separated the two germline ends. The CDR3 covers 15 residues. CDR3 sequence (DNA): TGTGCCAGCAGCTTAGTGGTTAGCTCCTACAATGAGCAGTTCTTC. This codes for CASSLVVSSYNEQFF.